The rows below give T cell receptor beta chains drawn from one sample of a study of T cell changes during pregnancy in multiple sclerosis. TCRdb's copy holds only in-frame clones and misses some; the assay was immunoSEQ multiplex PCR. The repertoire has 70,000 to 80,000 clones, 90% to 95% of them found once; the top ten carry roughly 0.94%. The sequences come from peripheral blood, collected in the first trimester of pregnancy. The receptors derive from a female donor with multiple sclerosis, enrolled in a pregnancy study. The CDR3 runs from the conserved cysteine through the conserved F or W. Each record gives: clone size, D gene, J gene, V gene, CDR3 DNA, CDR3 protein. A D gene is named only where the DNA matches it firmly. Only some rows state a clone size, as once, few, many or a class for expanded clones.

NA TRBD2 TRBJ2-7 TRBV29-1 TGCAGCGTTCGCCTAGCGGCCTACGAGCAGTACTTC CSVRLAAYEQYF
once TRBD1 TRBJ1-1 TRBV9 TGTGCCAGCAGCGTAGCACAGGGGACCGAAGCTTTCTTT CASSVAQGTEAFF
NA NA TRBJ1-5 TRBV18 TGTGCCAGCTCTACCACAGGACAGCCCAATCAGCCCCAGCATTTT CASSTTGQPNQPQHF
once TRBD2 TRBJ2-3 TRBV7-9 TGTGCCAGCAGCTCTACTACCGGGACTAGGGCAGATACGCAGTATTTT CASSSTTGTRADTQYF
NA TRBD2 TRBJ2-1 TRBV11-2 TGTGCCAGCAGCGCACCCGGGAGGGTAGGAAATGAGCAGTTCTTC CASSAPGRVGNEQFF
NA NA TRBJ2-5 TRBV20-1 TGCAGTGCTAGCAAAGAGACCCAGTACTTC CSASKETQYF
NA NA TRBJ2-7 TRBV27 TGTGCCAGCAGGGGAACAGGGTCCGATTACGAGCAGTACTTC CASRGTGSDYEQYF
NA TRBD1 TRBJ2-7 TRBV25-1 TGTGCCAGCAGTGACATTAGACAGGGGCAGTGGCACGAGCAGTACTTC CASSDIRQGQWHEQYF
NA TRBD2 TRBJ2-3 TRBV9 TGTGCCAGCAGCTCCTGGACTAGCGGGGCGGGAGATACGCAGTATTTT CASSSWTSGAGDTQYF
NA TRBD2 TRBJ2-1 TRBV11-3 TGTGCCAGCAGCCATACTAGCGGGAGCTCCTACAATGAGCAGTTCTTC CASSHTSGSSYNEQFF
NA TRBD2 TRBJ2-1 TRBV7-3 TGTGCCAGCAGCTTAAGGGGCGGGGCGGGAGGATCCTACAATGAGCAGTTCTTC CASSLRGGAGGSYNEQFF
NA NA TRBJ2-3 TRBV5-1 TGCGCCAGCCGGGAAGGAGGGTCCGCAGATACGCAGTATTTT CASREGGSADTQYF
NA NA TRBJ1-1 TRBV5-1 TGCGCCAGCAGCTTGGCAGGGGCCACTGAAGCTTTCTTT CASSLAGATEAFF
once TRBD2 TRBJ2-1 TRBV6-6 TGTGCCAGCATTAACGGGGGCGGGAGGGCCTACAATGAGCAGTTCTTC CASINGGGRAYNEQFF
NA TRBD2 TRBJ2-1 TRBV11-2 TGTGCCAGCAGCCCACTAGCGGGGGCCCCAAATGAGCAGTTCTTC CASSPLAGAPNEQFF
NA TRBD1 TRBJ2-5 TRBV7-6 TGTGCCAGCAGCGGGACAGGGGGCAAAGAGACCCAGTACTTC CASSGTGGKETQYF
NA NA TRBJ1-1 TRBV28 TGTGCCAGCGGCCGAGGCCTACAGAACACTGAAGCTTTCTTT CASGRGLQNTEAFF
few TRBD2 TRBJ2-2 TRBV7-9 TGTGCCAGCAGCTCGATAGCGGGAGTCTCCGGGGAGCTGTTTTTT CASSSIAGVSGELFF
NA TRBD2 TRBJ2-3 TRBV30 TGTGCCTGGAGGCGGGGACTAAGCACAGATACGCAGTATTTT CAWRRGLSTDTQYF
NA TRBD1 TRBJ2-7 TRBV6-4 TGTGCCAGCAGTACCGGGACAGGGGTATTCTACGAGCAGTACTTC CASSTGTGVFYEQYF
NA TRBD1 TRBJ1-5 TRBV11-2 TGTGCCAGCAGTACCGGGACAGGGGGCTCCTTGCAGCCCCAGCATTTT CASSTGTGGSLQPQHF
NA NA TRBJ2-7 TRBV5-6 TGTGCCAGCAGCTTGGGTGGGGGGTTTTCCTACGAGCAGTACTTC CASSLGGGFSYEQYF
NA TRBD1 TRBJ2-2 TRBV11-2 TGTGCCAGCAGCCCCCGAGAGGGACAGGGTTTGACCGGGGAGCTGTTTTTT CASSPREGQGLTGELFF
NA TRBD2 TRBJ2-5 TRBV7-6 TGTGCCAGCAGCCCCGGACTAGCGGGGGGAGAGACCCAGTACTTC CASSPGLAGGETQYF
NA NA TRBJ1-3 TRBV6-6 TGTGCCAGCAAGGGGCCATCTGGAAACACCATATATTTT CASKGPSGNTIYF
once NA TRBJ2-4 TRBV11-2 TGTGCCAGCAGCTTAGATCCCGGGAATTCAGCCAAAAACATTCAGTACTTC CASSLDPGNSAKNIQYF
once TRBD2 TRBJ2-5 TRBV11-2 TGTGCCAGCAGAACCGTTGGACTAGCGGAGGGGGGGACCCAGTACTTC CASRTVGLAEGGTQYF
NA NA TRBJ1-4 TRBV7-9 TGTGCCAGCAGCGACAGAAACGGTTATGAAAAACTGTTTTTT CASSDRNGYEKLFF
NA TRBD1 TRBJ2-5 TRBV5-1 TGCGCCAGCAGCTCACTACAGGGGCACCAAGAGACCCAGTACTTC CASSSLQGHQETQYF
NA NA TRBJ2-7 TRBV4-2 TGTGCCAGCAGCCGGGCAGGGTCGTACGAGCAGTACTTC CASSRAGSYEQYF
NA NA TRBJ2-1 TRBV18 TGTGCCAGCTCACCCTCTAGCGGAGGGGGCTACAATGAGCAGTTCTTC CASSPSSGGGYNEQFF
NA NA TRBJ2-7 TRBV7-9 TGTGCCAGCGGAAGAAGGGGTTCTGACTACGAGCAGTACTTC CASGRRGSDYEQYF
NA NA TRBJ1-3 TRBV21-1 TGTGCCAGCAGCAGATTAAATGGGGCCCTCTCTGGAAACACCATATATTTT CASSRLNGALSGNTIYF
NA TRBD2 TRBJ2-4 TRBV5-1 TGCGCCAGCAGCCCCCTAGCGGGGGACCTTCTAGCCAAAAACATTCAGTACTTC CASSPLAGDLLAKNIQYF
NA TRBD2 TRBJ2-1 TRBV6-1 TGTGCCAGCAGTGAAGCTAGGGGTAGAGGGACTAGCGCCAACTACAATGAGCAGTTCTTC CASSEARGRGTSANYNEQFF
NA NA TRBJ2-5 TRBV5-1 TGCGCCAGCAGCTTGGTAGTTGGAGAGACCCAGTACTTC CASSLVVGETQYF
NA NA TRBJ2-5 TRBV6-6 TGTGCCAGCAGTTACGCCAGACAGGTCCAAGAGACCCAGTACTTC CASSYARQVQETQYF
few TRBD2 TRBJ2-1 TRBV10-1 TGCGCCAGCAGTGAGAACCCTAGCGGGGGGGCCGTGGAATTCAGTGAGCAGTTCTTC CASSENPSGGAVEFSEQFF
NA TRBD1 TRBJ1-3 TRBV28 TGTGCCAGCAGCCCGTGGGGGACAGCTGGAAACACCATATATTTT CASSPWGTAGNTIYF
NA NA TRBJ2-3 TRBV18 TGTGCCAGCTCCCCTGACATACGCACAGATACGCAGTATTTT CASSPDIRTDTQYF
NA NA TRBJ1-1 TRBV6-6 TGTGCCAGCAGTTACTTGCGCAATTTGAACACTGAAGCTTTCTTT CASSYLRNLNTEAFF
once NA TRBJ1-2 TRBV7-2 TGTGCCAGCAGCTTAGGGGGGGGGTACACCTTC CASSLGGGYTF
NA TRBD1 TRBJ1-2 TRBV28 TGTGCCAGCATATCTCCGGGACAGGGTGGAGGCTACACCTTC CASISPGQGGGYTF
NA TRBD2 TRBJ2-5 TRBV7-6 TGTGCCAGCAGCTTCCTAGCGGGGGGTCAAGAGACCCAGTACTTC CASSFLAGGQETQYF
NA TRBD2 TRBJ2-3 TRBV7-3 TGTGCCAGCAGCTTCGGCGGGGGAGTTACAGATACGCAGTATTTT CASSFGGGVTDTQYF
NA TRBD1 TRBJ1-2 TRBV4-1 TGCGCCAGCAGCCAAGGCGGGACAGGGGGGTCGGGCTATGGCTACACCTTC CASSQGGTGGSGYGYTF
NA NA TRBJ1-4 TRBV2 TGTGCCAGCAGCGGGCGTAGGGGCCTTAAGGGCACTAATGAAAAACTGTTTTTT CASSGRRGLKGTNEKLFF
NA NA TRBJ2-3 TRBV5-4 TGTGCCAGCAGCTCTCTCCTAGCCGTAGGGGATACGCAGTATTTT CASSSLLAVGDTQYF
NA NA TRBJ1-4 TRBV10-3 TGTGCCATCAGTGCTGAGGGAAAACTGTTTTTT CAISAEGKLFF
NA NA TRBJ2-7 TRBV5-1 TGCGCCAGCAGCTTTGGCGGATCCTACGAGCAGTACTTC CASSFGGSYEQYF
NA NA TRBJ2-1 TRBV29-1 TGCAGCGGGGTCGGCGGGATGGTGAATGAGCAGTTCTTC CSGVGGMVNEQFF
NA TRBD2 TRBJ2-4 TRBV6-5 TGTGCCAGCAGTTACGGTGGGGCGGGAGTGAACATTCAGTACTTC CASSYGGAGVNIQYF
NA NA TRBJ1-6 TRBV7-2 TGTGCCAGCAGCTTGACCACGGCGGTGAATTCACCCCTCCACTTT CASSLTTAVNSPLHF